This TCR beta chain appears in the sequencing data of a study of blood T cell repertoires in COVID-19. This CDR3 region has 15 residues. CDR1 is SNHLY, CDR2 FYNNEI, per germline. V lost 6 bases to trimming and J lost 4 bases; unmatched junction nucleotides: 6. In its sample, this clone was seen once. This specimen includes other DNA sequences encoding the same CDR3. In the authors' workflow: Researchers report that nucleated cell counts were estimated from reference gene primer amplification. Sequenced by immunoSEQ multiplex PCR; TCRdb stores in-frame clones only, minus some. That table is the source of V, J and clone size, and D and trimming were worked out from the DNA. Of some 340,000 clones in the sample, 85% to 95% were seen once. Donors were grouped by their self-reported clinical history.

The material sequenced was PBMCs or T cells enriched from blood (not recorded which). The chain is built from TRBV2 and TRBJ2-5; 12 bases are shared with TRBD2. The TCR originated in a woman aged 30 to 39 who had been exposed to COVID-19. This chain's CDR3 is CASSPLAGGGETQYF. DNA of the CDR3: TGTGCCAGCAGCCCGCTAGCGGGGGGGGGAGAGACCCAGTACTTC.